What follows are 29 T cell receptor beta chains derived from one specimen sequenced in a study of tumor-infiltrating lymphocytes in localized non-small cell lung cancer (dated by TCRdb to the early 2020s). Library method: the immunoSEQ multiplex PCR assay. Entries here come from immuneACCESS through TCRdb and include only in-frame sequences with V and J called. Some clones fail to appear in such tables; in the studies checked, an unresolved V gene covers under half of the shortfall, and the cause of the remainder is unknown. The sample profile shows about 5,500 clones; 65% to 85% of them were found once. The ten largest account for about 9.1% of the sample. Sequencing used lung tumor tissue. Receptors originate from a human donor with non-small cell lung cancer.

This clone was observed a few times. The chain carries TRBV15 and TRBJ2-5; 9 nucleotides match TRBD2. CDR3 length equals 16 residues. V lost 0 bases to trimming and J lost 5 bases; unmatched junction nucleotides: 7. The germline V gene encodes CDR1 LNHNV and CDR2 YYDKDF (reference sequence). In DNA form, the CDR3 reads TGTGCCACCAGCAGAGATCGGAGCGGGGGGTATGAGACCCAGTACTTC. Amino acid sequence: CATSRDRSGGYETQYF.

The CDR3 region is CASSLEATVSGNTIYF. The CDR3 DNA reads TGCGCCAGCAGCTTGGAGGCCACGGTTTCTGGAAACACCATATATTTT. The chain recombines TRBV5-1 with TRBJ1-3; no reliable D call. The germline gives CDR1 SGHRS, CDR2 YFSETQ. V lost 0 bases and J 1 base, leaving 11 bases between the germline ends. The CDR3 has 16 amino acids.

The rearrangement joins TRBV5-1 to TRBJ2-7; 7 nucleotides line up with TRBD1. The ends lost 0 bases at V and 2 bases at J; junction bases unmatched: 11. CDR3 size: 17 residues. The germline CDR1 and CDR2 sequences are SGHRS and YFSETQ. The chain's CDR3 is CASSLEPLTGYPYEQYF. Written as DNA, the CDR3 is TGCGCCAGCAGCTTGGAACCCTTGACAGGGTACCCCTACGAGCAGTACTTC.

The V and J genes are TRBV5-1 and TRBJ2-3; TRBD1 might be the D (6 bases). The CDR3 covers 15 residues. Germline V gives CDR1 SGHRS, CDR2 YFSETQ. V shed 0 bases and J shed 4 bases, with 12 bases lying between them. The CDR3 region is CASSLELQGSDTQYF. The CDR3 DNA follows: TGCGCCAGCAGCTTGGAGCTACAGGGTTCAGATACGCAGTATTTT.

The chain links TRBV2 to TRBJ1-2; 10 nucleotides match TRBD1. Germline V gene data show CDR1 as SNHLY and CDR2 as FYNNEI. The CDR3 loop spans 14 amino acids. J gave up 1 base and V 5 bases, and 1 base lay outside the gene matches. The CDR3 region is CASSWTGGNYGYTF. In DNA, the CDR3 is TGTGCCAGCAGTTGGACAGGGGGTAACTATGGCTACACCTTC.

The chain links TRBV19 to TRBJ1-3; the D is unclear. There are 16 residues in the CDR3. V was clipped by 5 bases and J by 3 bases, with 17 bases between them. Germline V lookup: CDR1 LNHDA, CDR2 SQIVND (reference sequence). CDR3 sequence: CASSSFSSGNGNTIYF. CDR3 coding DNA: TGTGCCAGTAGTTCCTTCTCGTCGGGCAATGGAAACACCATATATTTT.

This clone showed up just once. The V gene is TRBV30, the J gene TRBJ2-2, with 7 bases matching TRBD1. CDR3 size: 14 residues. Germline-derived CDR1 and CDR2 are GTSNPN and SVGIG (reference sequence). The V gene end was trimmed by 5 bases and the J gene end by 4 bases; junction bases not matched to a gene: 7. The CDR3 DNA reads TGTGCCTGGTTGATTGGACAGGCCACCGGGGAGCTGTTTTTT. This gives the protein CAWLIGQATGELFF.

This clone was picked up one time. The genes are TRBV29-1 and TRBJ2-2, with 12 bases identical to TRBD2. The CDR3 runs 16 residues. The V gene end was trimmed by 7 bases and the J gene end by 3 bases; junction bases not matched to a gene: 9. Germline CDR1 is SQVTM and CDR2 is ANQGSEA. DNA for the CDR3: TGCAGCGCCCGGACTAGCGGGATAGCCTACACCGGGGAGCTGTTTTTT. It codes for CSARTSGIAYTGELFF.

The CDR3 DNA sequence: TGTGCCATCAGTGGGGGAGACTCCCAATCCAACACCGGGGAGCTGTTTTTT. Translating it yields CAISGGDSQSNTGELFF. The V gene is TRBV10-3, the J gene TRBJ2-2, with a possible D match to TRBD2 (5 bases). CDR3 length: 17 amino acids. V was cut by 4 bases and J by 2 bases, with 17 bases left in between. The germline CDR1 and CDR2 sequences are ENHRY and SYGVKD.

The chain joins TRBV5-4 to TRBJ2-2; a possible D gene is TRBD1 (6 bases). Germline-derived CDR1 and CDR2 are SGHNT and YYREEE (reference sequence). V was clipped by 4 bases and J by 3 bases, with 10 bases between them. There are 14 residues in the CDR3. In DNA, the CDR3 is TGTGCCAGCAGCCGCGAGGGGGACACCGGGGAGCTGTTTTTT. As protein: CASSREGDTGELFF. The variable domain in full, completed from reference TRBV5-4 and TRBJ2-2, reads ETGVTQSPTHLIKTRGQQVTLRCSSQSGHNTVSWYQQALGQGPQFIFQYYREEENGRGNFPPRFSGLQFPNYSSELNVNALELDDSALYLCASSREGDTGELFFGEGSRLTVL.

Note on this clone: The junction differs from germline at one of its ends, possibly a read error. The CDR3 sequence: CASSPGIGSTNTQYF. CDR3 nucleotides: TGTGCCAGCAGCCCGGGGATCGGGTCCACAAATACGCAGTATTTT. The chain couples TRBV4-2 to TRBJ2-3, with a weak D call TRBD2 (5 bases). The CDR3 length is 15 residues. Germline CDR1 LGHNA, CDR2 YNFKEQ.

V usage is TRBV11-2 and J usage is TRBJ2-7, with a possible D match to TRBD1 (6 bases). There are 13 residues in the CDR3. V lost 4 bases and J lost 6, with 13 bases in between. From germline, CDR1 is SGHAT and CDR2 FQNNGV. CDR3 amino acids: CASSSTGLGEQYF. The CDR3 DNA sequence: TGTGCCAGCAGCTCTACAGGGTTGGGCGAGCAGTACTTC.

This clone came up a few times. This chain joins TRBV5-4 and TRBJ1-1, with D perhaps matching TRBD1 (5 bases). CDR3 length equals 14 residues. CDR1 and CDR2 from the germline V gene are SGHNT and YYREEE (reference sequence). Trimming took 4 bases from V and 4 from J, leaving 14 bases between them. CDR3 residues: CASSNSRAITEAFF. CDR3 in DNA: TGTGCCAGCAGCAACTCCAGGGCGATCACTGAAGCTTTCTTT.

This chain uses TRBV6-1 with TRBJ2-2; a weak D match, TRBD2 (6 bases). V was cut by 4 bases and J by 2 bases, with 17 bases left in between. Germline values: CDR1 MNHNS, CDR2 SASEGT. The length of the CDR3 is 17 residues. The CDR3 DNA is TGTGCCAGCAGTGGATTTTTACCGGGACTTAACACCGGGGAGCTGTTTTTT. This encodes CASSGFLPGLNTGELFF.

V usage is TRBV5-1 and J usage is TRBJ1-2, with unresolved D. Germline V CDR1 and CDR2: SGHRS, YFSETQ. Trimming shortened V by 0 bases and J by 7 bases, and 7 bases separated the two germline ends. The CDR3 is 12 amino acids. CDR3 in amino acids: CASSLERVGYTF. The CDR3 nucleotides are TGCGCCAGCAGCTTGGAGAGGGTTGGCTACACCTTC.

CDR3 sequence (DNA): TGCAGCGTTAAGGTGGCCGGGGCCAACGTCCTGACTTTC. Its translation is CSVKVAGANVLTF. The rearrangement joins TRBV29-1 to TRBJ2-6; D remains unclear. V was trimmed by 5 bases and J by 4 bases, leaving 9 bases between them. CDR3 length: 13 residues. Germline CDR1 and CDR2: SQVTM and ANQGSEA.

This chain links TRBV28 with TRBJ2-5; D might be TRBD1 or TRBD2, each matching 6 bases. Germline CDR1 reads MDHEN; CDR2 reads SYDVKM. V was clipped by 8 bases and J by 5 bases, with 12 bases between them. CDR3 size: 12 residues. For the CDR3, the DNA is TGTGCCAGCCGGGGGCGTGGGGAGACCCAGTACTTC. As protein: CASRGRGETQYF.

This clone is a singleton in its sample. The genes are TRBV6-4 and TRBJ2-3; D unclear. The V gene's germline CDR1 is MRHNA and CDR2 SNTAGT. V gave up 7 bases and J gave up 6 bases, with 2 bases separating them. CDR3 size: 9 residues. The CDR3 sequence is CASNDTQYF. CDR3 bases: TGTGCCAGCAACGATACGCAGTATTTT.

This chain links TRBV5-1 with TRBJ2-5; D tentatively fits TRBD1 or TRBD2 (5 bases each). Trimming shortened V by 4 bases and J by 4 bases, and 14 bases separated the two germline ends. CDR3 length: 14 residues. The germline V gene has CDR1 SGHRS and CDR2 YFSETQ. CDR3 nucleotides: TGCGCCAGCAGCCCTGAGGGGAGTGGAGAGACCCAGTACTTC. It codes for CASSPEGSGETQYF.

The rearrangement links TRBV29-1 to TRBJ1-4, with 9 bases matching TRBD1. V was pared by 6 bases and J by 7 bases, with 3 bases of the junction left unmatched. Germline CDR1 reads SQVTM; CDR2 reads ANQGSEA. CDR3 size: 12 residues. CDR3 loop: CSVGQGAEKLFF. CDR3 coding DNA: TGCAGCGTGGGACAGGGTGCTGAAAAACTGTTTTTT. Based on the CDR3 plus reference TRBV29-1 and TRBJ1-4, the full variable domain is SAVISQKPSRDICQRGTSLTIQCQVDSQVTMMFWYRQQPGQSLTLIATANQGSEATYESGFVIDKFPISRPNLTFSTLTVSNMSPEDSSIYLCSVGQGAEKLFFGSGTQLSVL.

This clone was seen more than once but under ten times. The chain recombines TRBV6-6 with TRBJ2-7, with D perhaps TRBD1 (5 bases). Trimming cost V 0 bases and J 3 bases, with 15 bases left between them. The CDR3 sequence is 16 residues long. CDR1 is MNHNY, CDR2 SVGAGI, per germline (reference sequence). The CDR3 DNA is TGTGCCAGCAGTTACTCCGCAGGGCTATCACACTACGAGCAGTACTTC. It encodes CASSYSAGLSHYEQYF.

V gene TRBV5-1 combines with J gene TRBJ1-1; weak D call: TRBD1 (6 bases). This CDR3 region has 14 residues. Germline loops: CDR1 SGHRS, CDR2 YFSETQ. With 4 bases removed from V and 7 bases from J, the gap between germline ends came to 17 bases. CDR3: CASSPYTGQDEAFF. CDR3 nucleotide sequence: TGCGCCAGCAGCCCCTACACGGGACAAGATGAAGCTTTCTTT.

The chain couples TRBV6-5 to TRBJ2-5, with D tentatively TRBD1 (6 bases). CDR3 length: 11 residues. The germline V and J ends were trimmed by 6 bases and 5 bases, with 7 bases remaining between them. Germline values: CDR1 MNHEY, CDR2 SVGAGI. CDR3 in DNA: TGTGCCAGCAGAGGGGGTGAGACCCAGTACTTC. Its protein product is CASRGGETQYF.

This rearrangement joins TRBV7-8 to TRBJ1-6; no reliable D call. Between the trimmed V and J ends, which lost 1 base and 5 bases, there was a span of 18 bases. Germline V lookup: CDR1 SGHVS, CDR2 FQNEAQ. The CDR3 totals 18 residues. Written as DNA, the CDR3 is TGTGCCAGCAGCTTAGTGGGGTCGGGTGATTCCGATAATTCACCCCTCCACTTT. Its protein is CASSLVGSGDSDNSPLHF.

This chain links TRBV29-1 with TRBJ1-1; D uncertain. Trimming stripped 4 bases from V and 5 bases from J, with 5 bases between. This CDR3 is 10 amino acids long. CDR1 SQVTM and CDR2 ANQGSEA come from the germline V gene. This chain's CDR3 is CSVGVTEAFF. CDR3 in DNA: TGCAGCGTTGGGGTTACTGAAGCTTTCTTT. Together with reference TRBV29-1 and TRBJ1-1, the CDR3 gives the full variable domain: SAVISQKPSRDICQRGTSLTIQCQVDSQVTMMFWYRQQPGQSLTLIATANQGSEATYESGFVIDKFPISRPNLTFSTLTVSNMSPEDSSIYLCSVGVTEAFFGQGTRLTVV.

This chain connects TRBV19 to TRBJ2-2; D uncertain. CDR1 and CDR2 from the germline V gene are LNHDA and SQIVND (reference sequence). Between the trimmed V and J ends, which lost 0 bases and 5 bases, there was a span of 4 bases. The CDR3 is 13 residues long. The CDR3 DNA follows: TGTGCCAGTAGTATAGATCGAACCGGGGAGCTGTTTTTT. Translating gives CASSIDRTGELFF.

The DNA for the CDR3 is TGTGCCAGCAGACTAGGGACGTCCGGGGAGCTGTTTTTT. It is translated as CASRLGTSGELFF. V usage is TRBV2 and J usage is TRBJ2-2; D may match TRBD1 or TRBD2 (5 bases each). V shed 6 bases and J shed 6 bases, with 11 bases lying between them. This CDR3 has 13 residues. Germline V gives CDR1 SNHLY, CDR2 FYNNEI.

V is TRBV5-1 and J is TRBJ1-1; TRBD1 is a possible D gene (6 bases). The V end lost 4 bases, the J end lost 0 bases, and 10 bases lay between the germline ends. The CDR3 is 14 residues long. Per the germline V gene, CDR1 is SGHRS and CDR2 is YFSETQ. The CDR3 bases are TGCGCCAGCAGCCTGGGACATTTGAACACTGAAGCTTTCTTT. It translates to CASSLGHLNTEAFF.

The chain is built from TRBV6-5 and TRBJ1-2; TRBD1 agrees at 7 bases. The germline V gene has CDR1 MNHEY and CDR2 SVGAGI. The CDR3 runs to 15 residues. After removal of 2 bases from V and 2 bases from J, the junction contained 5 bases not matched to a gene. The CDR3 DNA is TGTGCCAGCAGTTACGTCGCGGACAGGAACTATGGCTACACCTTC. Translating it yields CASSYVADRNYGYTF.